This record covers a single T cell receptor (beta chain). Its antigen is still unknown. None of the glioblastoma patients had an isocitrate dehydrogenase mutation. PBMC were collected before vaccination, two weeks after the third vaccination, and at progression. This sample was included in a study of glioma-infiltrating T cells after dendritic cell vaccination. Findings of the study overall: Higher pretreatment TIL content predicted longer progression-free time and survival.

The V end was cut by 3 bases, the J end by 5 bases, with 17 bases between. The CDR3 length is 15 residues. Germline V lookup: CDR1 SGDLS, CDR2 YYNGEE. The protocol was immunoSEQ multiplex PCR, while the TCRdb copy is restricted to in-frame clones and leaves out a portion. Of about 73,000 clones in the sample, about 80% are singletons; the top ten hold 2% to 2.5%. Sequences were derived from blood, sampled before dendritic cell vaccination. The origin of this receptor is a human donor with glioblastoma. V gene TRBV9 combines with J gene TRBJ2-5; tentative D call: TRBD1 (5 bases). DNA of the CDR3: TGTGCCAGCAGCGGACAAGGGAAGGGGATGGAGACCCAGTACTTC. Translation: CASSGQGKGMETQYF.